Only a few counts were recorded for the clone carrying this TCR beta chain. This specimen belongs to a study of T-cell reconstitution after alpha-beta-depleted transplantation in children. This sample's TCRbeta library carried unique molecular identifier barcodes. TCRdb itself ran the PCR reads through MiXCR, one entry per CDR3 protein. The sample includes some 500,000 distinct CDR3 sequences, around 17% of them seen just once. V shed 7 bases and J 4 bases; nucleotides not matched to a gene: 4. The CDR3 spans 13 residues. The germline V gene has CDR1 ENHRY and CDR2 SYGVKD. The source material was PBMCs from the stem cell graft donor, sampled from the stem cell graft. This chain connects TRBV10-3 to TRBJ2-5, with 9 nucleotides matching TRBD1. The receptor comes from a human donor who donated a stem cell graft to a child with acute lymphoblastic leukemia. This CDR3 is CAINQGQGETQYF. The CDR3 nucleotides read TGTGCCATCAACCAGGGACAGGGAGAGACCCAGTACTTC.